A single sample is the source of the 14 T cell receptor beta chains below, sequenced in a study of T cell repertoires in cytomegalovirus infection. From the reads, TCRdb called clonotypes with MiXCR, one entry per CDR3 protein. The sample lists more than 85,000 distinct CDR3 sequences, 15% to 20% occurring once. The sequenced sample was PBMCs. The source of these receptors is a human donor in good health (CMV status not recorded). Some clones in this sample may be carry-over from other donors' samples.

This clonotype was counted ten times or more. The rearrangement uses TRBV7-2 and TRBJ2-1; TRBD2 matches at 8 bases. V trimming: 1 base; J trimming: 3 bases; junction bases outside the gene matches: 5. CDR3 length: 16 amino acids. Germline V gene sequence: CDR1 SGHTA, CDR2 FQGNSA. CDR3 sequence reads: CASSLGGTSFYNEQFF. The CDR3 DNA follows: TGTGCCAGCAGCTTAGGGGGGACTAGTTTCTACAATGAGCAGTTCTTC.

This clonotype was recorded at least ten times. The chain has TRBV7-3 and TRBJ2-1; 11 bases line up with TRBD2. V gave up 5 bases and J gave up 12 bases; unmatched junction bases: 12. The CDR3 consists of 15 residues. The germline CDR1 and CDR2 sequences are SGHTA and FQGTGA. The CDR3 DNA follows: TGTGCCAGCAGCCCTGGGGGGGCTAGCGGGGGGAGGCAGTTCTTC. This encodes CASSPGGASGGRQFF.

This clonotype showed up many times. The chain carries TRBV11-2 and TRBJ1-1, with D maybe TRBD1 (6 bases). Trimming removed 1 base at V and 11 bases at J, with 17 bases between. The germline CDR1 and CDR2 sequences are SGHAT and FQNNGV. This CDR3 spans 14 amino acids. This CDR3 is CASSLVDSRRSAFF. The DNA of the CDR3 is TGTGCCAGCAGCTTAGTGGACAGTCGTAGGAGCGCTTTCTTT.

This clonotype showed up just a few times. The genes are TRBV10-3 and TRBJ1-2; D remains unclear. This CDR3 region has 13 residues. The germline V gene encodes CDR1 ENHRY and CDR2 SYGVKD. V lost 4 bases and J lost 8, with 14 bases in between. The CDR3 loop reads CAISGDGSGGYTF. The CDR3 DNA reads as TGTGCCATCAGTGGAGACGGGTCCGGAGGCTACACCTTC.

At least ten counts were recorded for this clonotype. The V and J genes are TRBV2 and TRBJ2-1, with 8 bases aligning to TRBD2. V dropped 10 bases and J dropped 0; count of bases not matched to a gene: 5. Germline V lookup: CDR1 SNHLY, CDR2 FYNNEI. The CDR3 is 14 amino acids. This chain's CDR3 is CATERESSYNEQFF. The CDR3 nucleotides read TGTGCCACAGAGCGGGAGAGCTCCTACAATGAGCAGTTCTTC.

This clonotype was seen repeatedly, ten times or more. The rearrangement uses TRBV7-2 and TRBJ1-2, with no clear D. V was clipped by 1 base and J by 2 bases, with 11 bases between them. There are 15 residues in the CDR3. Germline V CDR1 and CDR2: SGHTA, FQGNSA. CDR3 amino acids: CASSLGGSANYGYTF. CDR3 in DNA: TGTGCCAGCAGCTTAGGTGGTAGCGCCAACTATGGCTACACCTTC.

This clonotype was seen more than once but under ten times. The rearrangement links TRBV28 to TRBJ2-3; D assignment may be TRBD1 or TRBD2 (5 bases each). The CDR3 spans 15 residues. The germline V gene has CDR1 MDHEN and CDR2 SYDVKM. Between the trimmed V and J ends, which lost 5 bases and 0 bases, there was a span of 12 bases. In DNA, the CDR3 is TGTGCCAGCAGTCGGGGCGGTCCTAGCACAGATACGCAGTATTTT. As protein: CASSRGGPSTDTQYF.

This clonotype was observed many times. Here the CDR3 DNA reads TGTGCCAGCAGAACTACTAGCGGGGGACAAGAGACCCAGTACTTC. Its protein is CASRTTSGGQETQYF. The chain employs TRBV12-3 or TRBV12-4 and TRBJ2-5; 11 nucleotides agree with TRBD2. The length of the CDR3 is 15 residues. With V trimmed by 6 bases and J by 2 bases, 5 bases remained unmatched.

This clonotype was observed many times. The chain uses TRBV7-2 and TRBJ2-7; tentative D call: TRBD1 (5 bases). The CDR3 spans 12 residues. V was pared by 2 bases and J by 4 bases, with 6 bases between. Germline V gene lookup returns CDR1 SGHTA and CDR2 FQGNSA. DNA for the CDR3: TGTGCCAGCAGCTTACAGGGTTACGAGCAGTACTTC. Its protein product is CASSLQGYEQYF.

This clonotype was recorded at least ten times. J is TRBJ2-3 and V is TRBV7-2, with 8 positions matching TRBD1. Germline lookup yields CDR1 SGHTA and CDR2 FQGNSA. The V and J ends lost 3 bases and 5 bases, in that order; junction bases with no gene match: 1. The CDR3 length is 13 residues. The CDR3 spells CASSFGQGDTQYF. In nucleotides, the CDR3 is TGTGCCAGCAGCTTCGGACAGGGAGATACGCAGTATTTT.

As for this clonotype: A much larger clone is a single base away; this may be a read error. The V call is TRBV7-6, the J call TRBJ2-3, with D perhaps being TRBD1 or TRBD2 (6 bases each). Germline CDR1 and CDR2: SGHVS and FNYEAQ. The CDR3 runs to 14 residues. The chain's CDR3 is CTSSLVGGGDTQYF. The DNA for the CDR3 is TGTACCAGCAGCTTAGTCGGGGGCGGTGATACGCAGTATTTT.

The CDR3 DNA reads TGTGCCAGCAGCTTAGAGAACCCCCTGGATGGCTACACCTTC. This gives the protein CASSLENPLDGYTF. The rearrangement links TRBV7-4 to TRBJ1-2; D is uncertain. The CDR3 runs 14 residues. V was cut by 1 base and J by 6 bases, with 12 bases left in between. The germline CDR1 and CDR2 sequences are SGHVT and SQSDAQ.

In this sample, this clonotype turned up many times. V is TRBV5-5 and J is TRBJ2-1; TRBD1 agrees at 9 bases. The germline V gene encodes CDR1 SGHKS and CDR2 YYEKEE (reference sequence). V trimming: 2 bases; J trimming: 8 bases; junction bases outside the gene matches: 8. This CDR3 spans 15 amino acids. The CDR3 nucleotides read TGTGCCAGCAGCTTTTGGGACAGGGTTTTCGATGAGCAGTTCTTC. Translated, it gives CASSFWDRVFDEQFF.

Many counts were recorded for this clonotype. V usage is TRBV7-9 and J usage is TRBJ2-7, with D unclear. V lost 5 bases and J 2 bases, leaving 13 bases between the germline ends. Germline assignment: CDR1 SEHNR and CDR2 FQNEAQ (reference sequence). CDR3 length equals 14 residues. DNA of the CDR3: TGTGCCAGCAGCCCCACAGTTTCGGCCTACGAGCAGTACTTC. It is translated as CASSPTVSAYEQYF.